The T cell receptor (beta chain) described here comes from a study of blood T cell repertoires in COVID-19. The repertoire was sequenced with immunoSEQ multiplex PCR; TCRdb's copy has only in-frame clones and lacks some. The table records around 120,000 clones, over 75% of them present only once. CDR3 length: 14 amino acids. Trimming cost V 0 bases and J 2 bases, with 7 bases left between them. Germline CDR1 reads SGHRS; CDR2 reads YFSETQ. This receptor was identified in a man aged 40-55 years with active or convalescent COVID-19. Material: peripheral blood. This rearrangement joins TRBV5-1 to TRBJ2-3; D remains unclear. DNA for the CDR3: TGCGCCAGCAGCTTGGAGACTTCCACAGATACGCAGTATTTT. Its protein is CASSLETSTDTQYF. The full variable domain, with the rest looked up from reference TRBV5-1 and TRBJ2-3, is KAGVTQTPRYLIKTRGQQVTLSCSPISGHRSVSWYQQTPGQGLQFLFEYFSETQRNKGNFPGRFSGRQFSNSRSEMNVSTLELGDSALYLCASSLETSTDTQYFGPGTRLTVL.